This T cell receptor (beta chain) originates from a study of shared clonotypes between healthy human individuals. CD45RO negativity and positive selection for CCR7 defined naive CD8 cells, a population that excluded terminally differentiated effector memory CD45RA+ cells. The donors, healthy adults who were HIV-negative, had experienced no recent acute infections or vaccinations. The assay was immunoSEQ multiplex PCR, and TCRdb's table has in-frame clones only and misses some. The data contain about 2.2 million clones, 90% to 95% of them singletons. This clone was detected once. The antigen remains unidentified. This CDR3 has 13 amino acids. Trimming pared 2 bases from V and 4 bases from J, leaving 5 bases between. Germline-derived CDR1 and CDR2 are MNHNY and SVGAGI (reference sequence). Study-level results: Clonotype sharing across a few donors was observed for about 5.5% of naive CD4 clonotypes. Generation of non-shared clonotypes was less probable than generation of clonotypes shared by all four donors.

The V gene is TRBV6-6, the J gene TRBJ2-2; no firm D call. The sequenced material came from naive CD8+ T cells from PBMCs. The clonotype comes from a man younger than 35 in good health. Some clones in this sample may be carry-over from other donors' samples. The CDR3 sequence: CASSYGVTGELFF. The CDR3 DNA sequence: TGTGCCAGCAGTTACGGGGTCACCGGGGAGCTGTTTTTT.